This T cell receptor (beta chain) was sequenced for a study of identifying expanded T cells in peripheral blood. Notes on the study in general: About 1.2 clones differed between technical replicates, versus around 15 and 19 over time.

Collection occurred without any documented infections or immune events in donors. As for this clone: Antigen unknown.

This table comes from immunoSEQ multiplex PCR, and its TCRdb copy is limited to in-frame clones, with some not included. This table has approximately 91,000 clones, about 91% appearing once. From germline, CDR1 is ENHRY and CDR2 SYGVKD. There are 12 residues in the CDR3. Trimming cost V 7 bases and J 3 bases, with 10 bases left between them. The rearrangement uses TRBV10-3 and TRBJ2-7, with a weak D call TRBD1 (5 bases). This receptor was taken from a person between 18 and 75 years old in good health. Source material: blood. CDR3 loop: CAIKDTSYEQYF. The DNA of the CDR3 is TGTGCCATCAAGGACACCAGCTACGAGCAGTACTTC.